This TCR beta chain was found in a study of OX40 agonist ivuxolimab in advanced cancers. The overall study: Ivuxolimab, an agonistic anti-OX40 (CD134) antibody, was given to patients. Patients were infused with ivuxolimab every 2 weeks at 0.01 to 10 mg/kg. Notes on the study in general: Specificity for antigen went undetermined in the expanded peripheral T cells.

A history of autoimmune disease or systemic immunosuppression excluded patients. Assay used: immunoSEQ multiplex PCR; TCRdb lists only in-frame clones, some missing. The sample includes tens of thousands of clones, approximately 80% of them seen just once. The CDR3 has 15 amino acids. Trimming removed 2 bases from V and 2 bases from J, with 13 bases in between. Germline values: CDR1 MDHEN, CDR2 SYDVKM. To note about this clone: The target antigen is unknown.

The material was CD4+ or CD8+ T cells sorted from blood, obtained in a trial of the OX40 agonist ivuxolimab. V is TRBV28 and J is TRBJ2-7; D may be TRBD2 (5 bases). The sequence came from an adult with an advanced solid tumor such as melanoma, head and neck, liver or kidney cancer. CDR3 bases: TGTGCCAGCAGTTTAGGACTGCACAACCCCTACGAGCAGTACTTC. Protein product: CASSLGLHNPYEQYF.